These 23 T cell receptor beta chains were all obtained from the same sample, sequenced in a study of OX40 agonist ivuxolimab in advanced cancers. The assay was immunoSEQ multiplex PCR, and TCRdb's table has in-frame clones only and misses some. The sample consists of about 22,000 clones, about 86% of them appearing once. This material consisted of CD4+ or CD8+ T cells sorted from blood, taken in a trial of the OX40 agonist ivuxolimab. These receptors were collected from an adult with an advanced solid tumor such as melanoma, head and neck, liver or kidney cancer.

The chain combines TRBV28 with TRBJ1-4; TRBD1 matches 7 bases. Germline CDR1 and CDR2: MDHEN and SYDVKM. V shed 4 bases and J 4 bases; nucleotides not matched to a gene: 9. The CDR3 has 16 residues. This CDR3 reads CASSSRQGGFNEKLFF. The DNA of the CDR3 is TGTGCCAGCAGTTCCAGACAGGGCGGGTTTAATGAAAAACTGTTTTTT.

The chain couples TRBV11-3 to TRBJ2-7; D is uncertain. V lost 0 bases and J lost 7, with 7 bases in between. CDR1 and CDR2 from the germline V gene are SGHNT and YENEEA. The CDR3 is made up of 12 amino acids. CDR3 sequence (DNA): TGTGCCAGCAGCTTAGATGACCGGGAGCAGTACTTC. Protein sequence: CASSLDDREQYF.

The chain has TRBV19 and TRBJ2-1; 11 nucleotides align to TRBD2. Germline trimming cut 1 base from V and 9 bases from J; bases unmatched to any gene: 14. The CDR3 runs to 18 residues. Germline assignment: CDR1 LNHDA and CDR2 SQIVND (reference sequence). CDR3 nucleotide sequence: TGTGCCAGTAGTATAGGACTAGCGGGACCCCTATCTCGGAGTGAGCAGTTCTTC. Translating gives CASSIGLAGPLSRSEQFF.

This chain uses TRBV7-8 with TRBJ2-7; 10 nucleotides agree with TRBD2. V gave up 5 bases and J gave up 0 bases; unmatched junction bases: 4. The CDR3 contains 15 residues. CDR1 is SGHVS and CDR2 is FQNEAQ in the germline V gene. The CDR3 sequence: CASSASGGSSYEQYF. The CDR3 DNA sequence: TGTGCCAGCAGCGCTAGCGGGGGAAGCTCCTACGAGCAGTACTTC.

The chain combines TRBV18 with TRBJ1-1, with TRBD1 matching 8 bases. CDR3 length: 14 residues. Germline trimming cut 4 bases from V and 1 base from J; bases unmatched to any gene: 2. Germline CDR1 reads KGHSH; CDR2 reads LQKENI. The CDR3 region has the DNA TGTGCCAGCTCACTCGGACAGGGGAACACTGAAGCTTTCTTT. This translates into CASSLGQGNTEAFF.

The rearrangement links TRBV4-1 to TRBJ2-7, with a weak D call TRBD2 (5 bases). The germline V gene encodes CDR1 MGHRA and CDR2 YSYEKL. CDR3 length: 14 amino acids. The ends were cut back, 1 base at V and 4 bases at J, with 11 bases in the middle. The CDR3 reads CASSQGTLIYEQYF. CDR3 in DNA: TGCGCCAGCAGCCAAGGGACTTTGATTTACGAGCAGTACTTC.

This chain connects TRBV6-1 to TRBJ1-5, with 7 bases matching TRBD1. V was pared by 8 bases and J by 7 bases, with 14 bases of the junction left unmatched. CDR1 is MNHNS, CDR2 SASEGT, per germline. The CDR3 is 15 residues long. The CDR3, as DNA: TGTGCCAGCTGGGGATGGACAGGCCCAGGGCAGCCCCAGCATTTT. Translation: CASWGWTGPGQPQHF.

The chain joins TRBV11-2 to TRBJ1-1; no clear D. Germline CDR1 and CDR2: SGHAT and FQNNGV. Trimming removed 1 base at V and 1 base at J, with 10 bases between. CDR3 length: 15 amino acids. The CDR3 spells CASSLGGGWNTEAFF. CDR3 DNA: TGTGCCAGCAGCTTAGGAGGTGGGTGGAACACTGAAGCTTTCTTT.

V usage is TRBV10-3 and J usage is TRBJ2-1; 11 bases line up with TRBD2. The CDR3 is made up of 16 amino acids. The V gene's germline CDR1 is ENHRY and CDR2 SYGVKD. Trimming took 7 bases from V and 7 from J; bases not matched to a gene: 12. The CDR3 DNA sequence: TGTGCCATCACCGAACCGACCGGGACTAGCGGAAATGAGCAGTTCTTC. Translating gives CAITEPTGTSGNEQFF.

The chain couples TRBV14 to TRBJ2-5, with D perhaps matching TRBD2 (5 bases). The CDR3 extends over 16 amino acids. Trimming removed 1 base at V and 4 bases at J, with 16 bases between. Germline CDR1 reads SGHDN; CDR2 reads FVKESK. The CDR3 region has the DNA TGTGCCAGCAGCCAAGGCCAGTCCCCCCGGGGAGAGACCCAGTACTTC. The encoded protein is CASSQGQSPRGETQYF.

This chain links TRBV27 with TRBJ1-4; tentative D call: TRBD1 (6 bases). The CDR3 spans 13 residues. The germline V gene encodes CDR1 MNHEY and CDR2 SMNVEV (reference sequence). V shed 3 bases and J shed 7 bases, with 9 bases lying between them. CDR3 DNA sequence: TGTGCCAGCAGTTTCGGCAGGGGTGAAAAACTGTTTTTT. Its translation: CASSFGRGEKLFF.

The rearrangement joins TRBV11-2 to TRBJ2-7, with 10 bases matching TRBD1. V was clipped by 5 bases and J by 2 bases; unmatched bases: 6. Germline CDR1 and CDR2: SGHAT and FQNNGV. This CDR3 spans 15 amino acids. CDR3 nucleotide sequence: TGTGCCAGCAGCCTACCGGGACAGGGGCCCTACGAGCAGTACTTC. Protein sequence: CASSLPGQGPYEQYF.

The V call is TRBV5-6, the J call TRBJ2-7; TRBD2 matches 9 bases. Germline V gene lookup returns CDR1 SGHDT and CDR2 YYEEEE. The ends lost 4 bases at V and 1 base at J; junction bases unmatched: 9. CDR3 length: 16 residues. The CDR3, as DNA: TGTGCCAGCAGCCCCTTGACTAGCGGTTCGTCCTACGAGCAGTACTTC. This translates into CASSPLTSGSSYEQYF. The variable domain in full, with the rest retrieved from reference TRBV5-6 and TRBJ2-7, is DAGVTQSPTHLIKTRGQQVTLRCSPKSGHDTVSWYQQALGQGPQFIFQYYEEEERQRGNFPDRFSGHQFPNYSSELNVNALLLGDSALYLCASSPLTSGSSYEQYFGPGTRLTVT.

This chain uses TRBV27 with TRBJ2-1; 7 bases match TRBD2. V was pared by 5 bases and J by 4 bases, with 8 bases of the junction left unmatched. Germline CDR1 and CDR2: MNHEY and SMNVEV (reference sequence). This CDR3 contains 15 residues. CDR3 sequence reads: CASSIDPAGYNEQFF. Here the CDR3 DNA reads TGTGCCAGCAGTATCGACCCAGCGGGGTACAATGAGCAGTTCTTC.

The chain's CDR3 is CSARDQETQYF. The CDR3 region has the DNA TGCAGTGCTAGAGATCAGGAGACCCAGTACTTC. The V call is TRBV20-1, the J call TRBJ2-5; unclear D gene. Trimming pared 0 bases from V and 5 bases from J, leaving 4 bases between. CDR1 and CDR2 from the germline V gene are DFQATT and SNEGSKA (reference sequence). The CDR3 has 11 residues.

The chain joins TRBV4-1 to TRBJ2-7; 10 bases agree with TRBD2. Germline lookup yields CDR1 MGHRA and CDR2 YSYEKL. The CDR3 contains 18 residues. Unmatched junction bases numbered 19, after V lost 5 bases and J lost 6 bases. This chain's CDR3 is CASSYEDPLAGVSAEQYF. CDR3 in DNA: TGCGCCAGCAGCTACGAAGATCCGCTAGCGGGAGTGTCGGCCGAGCAGTACTTC.

V gene TRBV11-3 combines with J gene TRBJ2-5; D gene ambiguous. CDR1 and CDR2 from the germline V gene are SGHNT and YENEEA. Trimming left V 8 bases short and J 7 bases short, with 8 bases between. The CDR3 consists of 10 residues. The CDR3 nucleotides are TGTGCCAGCGGCCGTGGGACCCAGTACTTC. Translating gives CASGRGTQYF.

The chain recombines TRBV6-1 with TRBJ2-7; D is unclear. Deletions cut 0 bases from V and 5 bases from J, with 11 bases between. The CDR3 loop spans 14 amino acids. CDR1 is MNHNS, CDR2 SASEGT, per germline. The CDR3 spells CASSEALRQHEQYF. The CDR3 DNA follows: TGTGCCAGCAGTGAAGCGCTCAGGCAGCACGAGCAGTACTTC.

This chain uses TRBV27 with TRBJ2-1; D is possibly TRBD1 (5 bases). Germline V gene data show CDR1 as MNHEY and CDR2 as SMNVEV (reference sequence). Trimming left V 6 bases short and J 9 bases short, with 12 bases between. This CDR3 comprises 12 residues. The CDR3 nucleotides are TGTGCCAGCAGCTTTGCAAGGGGTGAGCAGTTCTTC. Translated, it gives CASSFARGEQFF.

This rearrangement joins TRBV29-1 to TRBJ2-5; 7 bases line up with TRBD2. Germline values: CDR1 SQVTM, CDR2 ANQGSEA. The CDR3 extends over 12 amino acids. J lost 2 bases, V lost 5 bases, and 2 bases had no gene match. The CDR3 spells CSVWDYQETQYF. The CDR3 bases are TGCAGCGTTTGGGACTATCAAGAGACCCAGTACTTC. Complete variable domain (other parts from reference TRBV29-1 and TRBJ2-5): SAVISQKPSRDICQRGTSLTIQCQVDSQVTMMFWYRQQPGQSLTLIATANQGSEATYESGFVIDKFPISRPNLTFSTLTVSNMSPEDSSIYLCSVWDYQETQYFGPGTRLLVL.

V usage is TRBV27 and J usage is TRBJ2-7, with 8 bases that match TRBD1. The ends lost 3 bases at V and 2 bases at J; junction bases unmatched: 6. This CDR3 is built from 15 residues. CDR1 MNHEY and CDR2 SMNVEV come from the germline V gene (reference sequence). CDR3 protein: CASSFSGQETYEQYF. The CDR3 nucleotides read TGTGCCAGCAGTTTTTCGGGACAGGAAACCTACGAGCAGTACTTC.

The chain recombines TRBV13 with TRBJ1-2, with D perhaps TRBD1 (6 bases). The CDR3 has 14 amino acids. The V end was cut by 5 bases, the J end by 4 bases, with 14 bases between. Germline V gene data show CDR1 as PRHDT and CDR2 as FYEKMQ (reference sequence). Here the CDR3 reads CASSPRGLSYGYTF. CDR3 in DNA: TGTGCCAGCAGCCCCAGGGGACTCTCCTATGGCTACACCTTC.

The chain employs TRBV29-1 and TRBJ2-7; TRBD2 is a possible D gene (5 bases). The CDR3 runs 12 residues. Germline V gene sequence: CDR1 SQVTM, CDR2 ANQGSEA. Trimming cost V 4 bases and J 2 bases, with 9 bases left between them. The CDR3 loop is CSVVSGTYEQYF. In DNA, the CDR3 is TGCAGCGTTGTATCGGGGACCTACGAGCAGTACTTC.